Listed here is a single T cell receptor beta chain. Its antigen remains undetermined. There are no base qualities to consult, and no much larger clone falls within one base. The CDR3 sequence holds 13 residues, the cysteine and phenylalanine included. Just the 39-base CDR3 DNA is kept, in frame starting at base 1. The junction shows trimming of 5 bases on V and 5 bases on J, plus 10 bases between the germline ends. The CDR3 regions of human TCRbeta chains were analyzed by immunosequencing. The original methods were these. Repertoire TCRs were checked for matches against a reference library of SARS-CoV-2-specific TCRs that had been generated using the MIRA antigen-specificity platform. Breadth meant the fraction of unique TCRs that were SARS-CoV-2-associated, whereas depth meant the fraction of total T cells that were SARS-CoV-2-associated. Using the MIRA data, every spike-specific TCR was mapped to the spike region that the TCR reacted to and assigned to either a CD4 or a CD8 class. Log10-transformed breadth and depth values were compared by one-way ANOVA with Sidak's multiple comparisons tests. Sourced from immuneACCESS, this table was stored by TCRdb with only in-frame sequences that have V and J called. A share of the clones is absent; for the studies checked, an unresolved V gene accounts for under half, and the remainder has no known explanation. The DNA was the basis for D and trimming; V, J and clone size are from that table. The sample table lists about 130,000 clones, about nine tenths of them with a count of one. The leading ten clones occupy around 24% of the sample.

This sample is drawn from a study of T cell responses to AZD1222 COVID-19 vaccine (dated by TCRdb to the early 2020s). About the investigation overall: AZD1222 recipients given second doses at about 4 weeks or at about 12 weeks were pooled, since spike-specific TCR depth and breadth were not found to differ between the two schedules. TCR sequencing covered roughly 230 trial participants: 200 to 220 given two doses of AZD1222 and about 26 given two doses of MenACWY control vaccine. Trial participants were enrolled into age subgroups of 18-55, 56-69 and 70-plus years, which contained approximately 150, 28 and 58 TCR-sequenced participants, respectively. Results the study describes overall, beyond this receptor: Nearly half of unique spike-specific TCRs reportedly recognized epitopes outside regions mutated in the B.1.351 and B.1.1.7 variants. After two AZD1222 doses, spike-specific TCR breadth and depth were significantly higher than at day 0 and than in MenACWY recipients. Because no day 14 peak-response samples were available, the repertoires could be characterized only after the peak T cell response. Only five or six AZD1222 recipients were SARS-CoV-2 seropositive at baseline, limiting conclusions about previously exposed vaccinees. The 56-69-year group was small, and its depth increase did not reach significance, likely because of low power. Participants were mostly white British, with more females than males. The authors suggested clonal diversity may have been underestimated. The whole spike protein was spanned by vaccine-associated CD4 TCRs, and dominant responses were seen in regions 160-218 and 743-854.

The time point label, as the study defines it: baseline before first vaccination. Vaccinee samples came from UK trials COV001 and COV002, including a single-blind randomized controlled phase 2/3 trial of AZD1222 (ChAdOx1 nCoV-19) in healthy adults. For TCRbeta chain sequencing, PBMC samples from trial participants were taken at day 0 and at day 28 after the second dose. The sequence derives from an adult in good health. This receptor chain uses TRBV12-3 or TRBV12-4 and TRBJ1-5; there is no confident call for the D gene. The sequencing here drew on peripheral blood, taken on day 0 of AZD1222 vaccination. The CDR3 amino acid sequence is: CASSPGWDQPQHF. The DNA is TGTGCCAGCAGTCCGGGGTGGGATCAGCCCCAGCATTTT.